These 26 T cell receptor beta chains share one sample of origin, sequenced in a study of regulatory T cells in long-lasting Graves disease. With iRepertoire HTBI primers and Arm-PCR of CDR3 regions, TCR beta libraries were built. TCRdb processed the multiplex PCR reads anew with MiXCR; each CDR3 protein has one entry. The data hold some 490,000 distinct CDR3 sequences, with around 11% observed a single time. Time point: newly diagnosed GD, antithyroid drugs for less than 3 months. Preparation of the TCR library used RNA extracted from PBMCs. This sample also appeared in a second study, on T cells in Graves' hyperthyroidism and ophthalmopathy.

This specimen was peripheral blood mononuclear cells (PBMCs), taken at new diagnosis, from a patient treated with antithyroid drugs. Receptors originate from a woman aged 25 to 39 with Graves disease.

This clonotype was picked up many times. The rearrangement joins TRBV2 to TRBJ1-1, with TRBD1 matching 7 bases. Trimming removed 8 bases from V and 0 bases from J; junction bases left unmatched: 6. This CDR3 is built from 14 residues. Germline assignment: CDR1 SNHLY and CDR2 FYNNEI. The CDR3 coding sequence is TGTGCCAGCTCGGGACAGTTTATGAACACTGAAGCTTTCTTT. It specifies CASSGQFMNTEAFF.

This clonotype was found many times. The chain uses TRBV19 and TRBJ2-3; D possibly uses TRBD1 or TRBD2 (5 bases each). The CDR3 has 15 amino acids. V was trimmed by 2 bases and J by 1 base, leaving 10 bases between them. CDR1 and CDR2 (germline): LNHDA, SQIVND (reference sequence). CDR3: CASSIRGTRTDTQYF. The CDR3 DNA follows: TGTGCCAGTAGTATACGGGGCACGCGCACAGATACGCAGTATTTT. Looking up the rest from reference TRBV19 and TRBJ2-3 gives the full variable domain: DGGITQSPKYLFRKEGQNVTLSCEQNLNHDAMYWYRQDPGQGLRLIYYSQIVNDFQKGDIAEGYSVSREKKESFPLTVTSAQKNPTAFYLCASSIRGTRTDTQYFGPGTRLTVL.

This clonotype was seen many times. V usage is TRBV19 and J usage is TRBJ2-5; 11 positions match TRBD2. CDR1 is LNHDA and CDR2 is SQIVND in the germline V gene (reference sequence). CDR3 size: 16 residues. The V gene end was trimmed by 5 bases and the J gene end by 6 bases; junction bases not matched to a gene: 11. DNA for the CDR3: TGTGCCAGTAGTCTCCTCCCTAGCGGGAGGTTCAAGACCCAGTACTTC. Protein: CASSLLPSGRFKTQYF. Based on the CDR3 plus reference TRBV19 and TRBJ2-5, the full variable domain is DGGITQSPKYLFRKEGQNVTLSCEQNLNHDAMYWYRQDPGQGLRLIYYSQIVNDFQKGDIAEGYSVSREKKESFPLTVTSAQKNPTAFYLCASSLLPSGRFKTQYFGPGTRLLVL.

There are many counts of this clonotype. This chain uses TRBV3-1 with TRBJ2-1; 7 positions match TRBD2. The J segment lost 9 bases and the V segment lost 1 base, leaving 0 bases of the junction unmatched. Germline V gene sequence: CDR1 LGHDT, CDR2 YNNKEL (reference sequence). This CDR3 has 12 residues. The CDR3 DNA reads TGTGCCAGCAGCCAAGGCGGGGGTGAGCAGTTCTTC. Translation: CASSQGGGEQFF.

This clonotype came up a few times. This sequence joins TRBV29-1 and TRBJ2-1; D unresolved. Trimming took 7 bases from V and 4 from J, leaving 11 bases between them. The CDR3 runs to 12 residues. Germline CDR1 SQVTM, CDR2 ANQGSEA. CDR3 sequence reads: CSAEPDYNEQFF. The CDR3 coding sequence is TGCAGCGCCGAGCCGGATTACAATGAGCAGTTCTTC.

The chain employs TRBV7-2 and TRBJ1-3; D unresolved. CDR3 size: 16 residues. V gave up 5 bases and J gave up 0 bases, with 14 bases separating them. Germline-derived CDR1 and CDR2 are SGHTA and FQGNSA. The CDR3 DNA sequence: TGTGCCAGCAGCCCCCTCCTCCCTTCCTCTGGAAACACCATATATTTT. It encodes CASSPLLPSSGNTIYF.

The table lists this clonotype with many counts. The J gene is TRBJ2-5, the V gene TRBV7-9; no reliable D call. The V gene's germline CDR1 is SEHNR and CDR2 FQNEAQ (reference sequence). CDR3 size: 14 residues. The V and J ends lost 1 base and 5 bases respectively, with 11 bases between them. The CDR3 nucleotides read TGTGCCAGCAGCTTAGTTTTGGCACGTGAGACCCAGTACTTC. It encodes CASSLVLARETQYF.

This clonotype has ten or more counts. The chain carries TRBV6-1 and TRBJ2-3; D ambiguous. The germline V and J ends were trimmed by 5 bases and 0 bases, with 12 bases remaining between them. Looked up from germline, CDR1 is MNHNS and CDR2 is SASEGT. The CDR3 is 15 amino acids. CDR3 sequence (DNA): TGTGCCAGCAGTCATGTCGAGACTAGCACAGATACGCAGTATTTT. Its protein is CASSHVETSTDTQYF.

This clonotype has a count of ten or more. The CDR3 DNA sequence: TGTGCCAGCCGGTCCCTTCGGCGGGACAAGAGGGAGACCCAGTACTTC. It is translated as CASRSLRRDKRETQYF. This chain joins TRBV11-2 and TRBJ2-5, with D possibly called TRBD1 or TRBD2 (6 bases each). Looked up from germline, CDR1 is SGHAT and CDR2 is FQNNGV. V was clipped by 8 bases and J by 5 bases, with 24 bases between them. The CDR3 length is 16 residues.

In its sample, this clonotype was seen many times. The V gene is TRBV5-1, the J gene TRBJ2-6; D gene ambiguous. V was trimmed by 2 bases and J by 0 bases, leaving 12 bases between them. CDR1 is SGHRS and CDR2 is YFSETQ in the germline V gene. This CDR3 comprises 17 residues. CDR3 region: CASSFYSRSSGANVLTF. CDR3 coding DNA: TGCGCCAGCAGCTTCTACAGCAGGAGCTCTGGGGCCAACGTCCTGACTTTC.

Only a few counts were recorded for this clonotype. The CDR3 coding sequence is TGTGCCAGCACAGGGGGACTAGCGTCTCCAGGGCAGTACTTC. It yields the protein CASTGGLASPGQYF. The chain uses TRBV6-2 or TRBV6-3 and TRBJ2-7, with TRBD2 identical over 10 bases. The germline CDR1 and CDR2 sequences are MNHEY and SVGEGT. CDR3 length: 14 residues. The junction had 12 bases not matched to a gene; V was cut back by 7 bases and J by 9 bases.

This clonotype has a count of ten or more. This chain connects TRBV28 to TRBJ2-3; perhaps TRBD1 as D (6 bases). The CDR3 extends over 16 amino acids. The V gene lost 4 bases and the J gene lost 0 bases, with 14 bases spanning the gap. CDR1 is MDHEN, CDR2 SYDVKM, per germline. The CDR3 loop is CASSSHRAGSTDTQYF. The CDR3, as DNA: TGTGCCAGCAGTTCCCACAGGGCTGGGAGCACAGATACGCAGTATTTT.

As regards this clonotype: The likely explanation is a read error, given a far larger clone one base away. This CDR3 is missing its conserved last phenylalanine or tryptophan, likely due to a read error. The chain links TRBV27 to TRBJ2-4; 7 bases agree with TRBD1. The junction had 4 bases not matched to a gene; V was cut back by 6 bases and J by 8 bases. CDR3 length: 12 amino acids. The germline gives CDR1 MNHEY, CDR2 SMNVEV (reference sequence). The CDR3, as DNA: TGTGCCAGCAGAGGGACAGTAGACATTCAGTACCTC. Amino acids: CASRGTVDIQYL.

This chain links TRBV9 with TRBJ2-3; 7 nucleotides agree with TRBD2. CDR3 length: 16 amino acids. The germline V gene has CDR1 SGDLS and CDR2 YYNGEE. With 4 bases clipped from V and 4 bases from J, the junction kept 12 bases outside the gene matches. For the CDR3, the DNA is TGTGCCAGCAGCCCCTCACCGGGGAGGGCCGCAGATACGCAGTATTTT. As protein: CASSPSPGRAADTQYF.

In this sample, this clonotype turned up many times. The chain recombines TRBV11-2 with TRBJ2-7; tentative D call: TRBD2 (5 bases). The germline V gene encodes CDR1 SGHAT and CDR2 FQNNGV. Trimming left V 0 bases short and J 1 base short, with 13 bases between. There are 16 residues in the CDR3. For the CDR3, the DNA is TGTGCCAGCAGCTTAGATCGTCTGGACTTATCCTACGAGCAGTACTTC. Translating gives CASSLDRLDLSYEQYF. The whole variable domain, filled in from reference TRBV11-2 and TRBJ2-7, reads EAGVAQSPRYKIIEKRQSVAFWCNPISGHATLYWYQQILGQGPKLLIQFQNNGVVDDSQLPKDRFSAERLKGVDSTLKIQPAKLEDSAVYLCASSLDRLDLSYEQYFGPGTRLTVT.

Points on this clonotype: A far larger clone is only one base removed, so a read error is likely. The J gene is TRBJ2-3, the V gene TRBV6-1; 15 positions match TRBD2. The assigned J gene may be wrong: the sequence end matches TRBJ2-1 better. Germline V lookup: CDR1 MNHNS, CDR2 SASEGT. This CDR3 is 14 amino acids long. The chain's CDR3 is CASSKGLAGGEQFF. CDR3 sequence (DNA): TGTGCCAGCAGCAAGGGACTAGCGGGAGGTGAGCAGTTCTTC.

Ten or more counts support this clonotype. V usage is TRBV24-1 and J usage is TRBJ1-2, with D uncertain. V lost 3 bases and J lost 8, with 6 bases in between. CDR3 length: 11 amino acids. CDR1 and CDR2 (germline): KGHDR, SFDVKD. CDR3 loop: CATSDGGGYTF. CDR3 nucleotide sequence: TGTGCCACCAGTGATGGCGGCGGCTACACCTTC.

As to this clonotype: A single base is all that separates this from a far larger clone, so a read error is likely. V usage is TRBV7-9 and J usage is TRBJ2-5; the D is unclear. This CDR3 comprises 11 residues. Germline CDR1 reads SEHNR; CDR2 reads FQNEAQ (reference sequence). The CDR3 region has the DNA TGTGCCAGCAACTTAGAAGAGACCCAGTACTTC. Protein product: CASNLEETQYF.

About this clonotype itself: With a far larger clone one base away, a read error is the likely cause. This chain connects TRBV6-1 to TRBJ2-5, with D unclear. Looked up from germline, CDR1 is MNHNS and CDR2 is SASEGT. The CDR3 extends over 14 amino acids. V was trimmed by 11 bases and J by 1 base, leaving 17 bases between them. The CDR3 region has the DNA TGTGCCGGCTCACCACCCAGGATCCAAGAGACCCAGTACTTC. Its translation is CAGSPPRIQETQYF.

This clonotype came up many times. The chain couples TRBV12-3 or TRBV12-4 to TRBJ2-3, with 8 nucleotides matching TRBD1. This CDR3 contains 15 residues. The V segment lost 3 bases and the J segment 3 bases; nucleotides outside the gene matches: 5. The chain's CDR3 is CASSFQGAQTDTQYF. CDR3 DNA sequence: TGTGCCAGCAGTTTTCAGGGGGCACAAACAGATACGCAGTATTTT.

The rearrangement links TRBV7-2 to TRBJ2-2, with D possibly being TRBD1 (6 bases). The ends were cut back, 5 bases at V and 6 bases at J, with 16 bases in the middle. This CDR3 is 15 amino acids long. The germline CDR1 and CDR2 sequences are SGHTA and FQGNSA. The CDR3 region has the DNA TGTGCCAGCAGCCGCGGACAGATGGTCCCCGGGGAGCTGTTTTTT. Protein product: CASSRGQMVPGELFF.

The V call is TRBV24-1, the J call TRBJ2-6, with 11 bases fitting TRBD2. The V gene end was trimmed by 12 bases and the J gene end by 4 bases; junction bases not matched to a gene: 10. The germline V gene has CDR1 KGHDR and CDR2 SFDVKD. The CDR3 is made up of 16 amino acids. This chain's CDR3 is CAAGLAGAGGANVLTF. CDR3 nucleotides: TGTGCCGCCGGACTAGCGGGTGCCGGCGGGGCCAACGTCCTGACTTTC.

This clonotype appeared a few times. Sequence at one end of the junction differs from germline and may be a read error. The rearrangement links TRBV19 to TRBJ2-5, with D perhaps given as TRBD1 or TRBD2 (7 bases each). The V gene's germline CDR1 is LNHDA and CDR2 SQIVND (reference sequence). CDR3 length equals 11 residues. The CDR3 DNA is TGTGCCAGTGGCCAGGGGGGGCCGCTGCACTTC. It is translated as CASGQGGPLHF.

V and J are TRBV5-5 and TRBJ2-7; the D call may be TRBD1 or TRBD2 (5 bases each). Trimming shortened V by 2 bases and J by 5 bases, and 14 bases separated the two germline ends. Germline lookup yields CDR1 SGHKS and CDR2 YYEKEE (reference sequence). This CDR3 is 14 amino acids long. As DNA, the CDR3 is TGTGCCAGCAGCTTAGGGCCCGGGGACCACGAGCAGTACTTC. Protein product: CASSLGPGDHEQYF.

The chain combines TRBV13 with TRBJ2-7, with TRBD1 as a possible D gene (6 bases). Germline V gene sequence: CDR1 PRHDT, CDR2 FYEKMQ (reference sequence). Trimming took off 7 bases at V and 7 bases at J, with 17 bases between the two ends. The CDR3 sequence is 13 residues long. CDR3 nucleotide sequence: TGTGCCAGCACCCAGGGGTCCTCGGGGGAGCAGTACTTC. Residues: CASTQGSSGEQYF.

The table lists this clonotype with a few counts. The V and J genes are TRBV4-3 and TRBJ2-1, with D tentatively TRBD2 (6 bases). This CDR3 region has 17 residues. The V end lost 3 bases, the J end lost 0 bases, and 15 bases lay between the germline ends. The germline V gene encodes CDR1 LGHNA and CDR2 YSLEER. The CDR3: CASSHYGAGASYNEQFF. DNA for the CDR3: TGCGCCAGCAGCCACTACGGAGCGGGCGCCTCCTACAATGAGCAGTTCTTC.